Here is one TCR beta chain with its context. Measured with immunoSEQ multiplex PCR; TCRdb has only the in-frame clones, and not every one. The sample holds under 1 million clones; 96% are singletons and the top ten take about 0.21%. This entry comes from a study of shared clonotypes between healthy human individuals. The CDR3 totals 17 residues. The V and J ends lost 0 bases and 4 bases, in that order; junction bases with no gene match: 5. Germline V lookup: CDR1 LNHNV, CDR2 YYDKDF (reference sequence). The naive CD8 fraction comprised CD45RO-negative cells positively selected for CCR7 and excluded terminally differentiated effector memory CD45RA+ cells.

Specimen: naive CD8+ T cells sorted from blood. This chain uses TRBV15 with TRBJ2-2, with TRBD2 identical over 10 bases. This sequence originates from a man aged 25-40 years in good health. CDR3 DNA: TGTGCCACCAGCAGAGATAAGCGGGAGGGCCGCACCGGGGAGCTGTTTTTT. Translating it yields CATSRDKREGRTGELFF.